The T cell receptor beta chain under discussion was sequenced for a study of blood T cell repertoires in COVID-19. On the study more broadly: Acute and convalescent COVID-19 samples came from the United States, Italy and Spain.

Assay: immunoSEQ multiplex PCR; the TCRdb copy retains only in-frame clones and omits some. The data contain around 210,000 clones, roughly 90% of them singletons. Trimming removed 5 bases at V and 2 bases at J, with 22 bases between. Germline loops: CDR1 MNHEY, CDR2 SMNVEV (reference sequence). The length of the CDR3 is 17 residues. Participants had their cohort set by participant-reported clinical history. Either two negative PCRs, clearance, or symptom resolution qualified Cohort 3 donors as recovered. Sequenced sample: PBMCs or T cells enriched from blood (not recorded which). The clonotype originates from a woman aged 18-29 years who had recovered from COVID-19. The chain is built from TRBV27 and TRBJ2-7, with D perhaps matching TRBD1 (6 bases). The CDR3 DNA is TGTGCCAGCAGTCCGAACTGGTTTCAGGGGTCCCCCTACGAGCAGTACTTC. Protein: CASSPNWFQGSPYEQYF.